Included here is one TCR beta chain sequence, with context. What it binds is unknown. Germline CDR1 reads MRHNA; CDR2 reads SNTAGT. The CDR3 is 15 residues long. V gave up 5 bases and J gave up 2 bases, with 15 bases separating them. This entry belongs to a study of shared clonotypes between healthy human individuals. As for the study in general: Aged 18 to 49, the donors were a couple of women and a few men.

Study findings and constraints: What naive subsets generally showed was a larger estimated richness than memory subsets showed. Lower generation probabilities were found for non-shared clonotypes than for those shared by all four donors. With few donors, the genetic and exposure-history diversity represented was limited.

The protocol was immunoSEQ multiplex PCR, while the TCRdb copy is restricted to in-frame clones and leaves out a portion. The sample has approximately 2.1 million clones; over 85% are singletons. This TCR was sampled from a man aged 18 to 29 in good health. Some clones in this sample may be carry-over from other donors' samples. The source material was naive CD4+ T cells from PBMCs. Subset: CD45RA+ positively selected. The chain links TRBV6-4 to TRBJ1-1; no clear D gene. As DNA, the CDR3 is TGTGCCAGCAGTCCGACCCCGGCGGTAAACACTGAAGCTTTCTTT. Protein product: CASSPTPAVNTEAFF.